This entry is about one TCR beta chain. The antigen remains unidentified. This sample is drawn from a study of T cell responses to AZD1222 COVID-19 vaccine. Data came from immunoSEQ multiplex PCR; TCRdb stores just in-frame clones and leaves some out. This table has about 80,000 clones, 80% to 90% appearing once. Study-wide points: Donors were largely white British and mainly female; clonal diversity was possibly underestimated.

Both about-4-week and about-12-week second-dose recipients were combined. The length of the CDR3 is 15 residues. V was clipped by 5 bases and J by 6 bases, with 14 bases between them. Germline V gene data show CDR1 as SEHNR and CDR2 as FQNEAQ (reference sequence). V usage is TRBV7-9 and J usage is TRBJ1-6; TRBD1 might be the D (6 bases). This sequence originates from an adult who received the AZD1222 COVID-19 vaccine. The material sequenced was peripheral blood, taken 28 days after the second AZD1222 dose. CDR3 sequence: CASSAMTGPNSPLHF. CDR3 in DNA: TGTGCCAGCAGCGCCATGACAGGACCTAATTCACCCCTCCACTTT.